Below, 3 T cell receptor beta chains from the same sample are listed, as sequenced in a study of T cells after yellow fever vaccination. TCRdb re-called the 5' RACE reads with MiXCR, one entry per CDR3 protein. The table lists 600,000 to 750,000 distinct CDR3 sequences, 9% to 15% of them singletons. The sequenced sample was PBMCs, obtained on the day of the yellow fever booster vaccination. The origin of the receptors is a man aged 25 to 45 who received the YFV17D yellow fever vaccine.

This clonotype was seen many times. The chain joins TRBV5-6 to TRBJ2-4, with D maybe TRBD2 (5 bases). CDR1 SGHDT and CDR2 YYEEEE come from the germline V gene. Trimming removed 5 bases at V and 6 bases at J, with 15 bases between. The CDR3 extends over 14 amino acids. The CDR3: CASSLRTGRNIQYF. CDR3 coding DNA: TGTGCCAGCAGTCTTCGGACTGGCCGAAACATTCAGTACTTC.

Only one count was recorded for this clonotype. V and J are TRBV20-1 and TRBJ2-3; 7 positions match TRBD2. Trimming removed 6 bases from V and 5 bases from J; junction bases left unmatched: 11. This CDR3 is 14 amino acids long. Per the germline V gene, CDR1 is DFQATT and CDR2 is SNEGSKA (reference sequence). The CDR3 nucleotides read TGCAGTGCCCATGAGGGAGGGCCCAAAGATACGCAGTATTTT. This sequence encodes CSAHEGGPKDTQYF.

The chain uses TRBV9 and TRBJ1-2, with D perhaps TRBD1 (6 bases). The CDR3 is made up of 16 amino acids. The germline V gene encodes CDR1 SGDLS and CDR2 YYNGEE. The V end lost 3 bases, the J end lost 4 bases, and 19 bases lay between the germline ends. The CDR3 loop is CASSALPGHRGYGYTF. The CDR3 DNA sequence: TGTGCCAGCAGCGCCCTACCGGGACACCGTGGCTATGGCTACACCTTC.